This TCR beta chain was sequenced in a study of blood T cells in healthy people across ages. A sample-barcoded 5' primer and a J-beta primer mix were used in a second PCR of about 6 to 11 cycles. TCRdb redid the calling of the 5' RACE reads with MiXCR, one entry per CDR3 protein. The table shows hundreds of thousands of distinct CDR3 sequences, with approximately 30% occurring only once. The germline CDR1 and CDR2 sequences are DFQATT and SNEGSKA (reference sequence). The CDR3 extends over 13 amino acids. Trimming removed 5 bases from V and 0 bases from J, with 10 bases in between. This clonotype was counted many times.

This TCR came from an elderly woman in good health. The chain uses TRBV20-1 and TRBJ1-1; D may be TRBD1 (6 bases). Sequenced input: blood. This CDR3 is CSAPRQVNTEAFF. CDR3 sequence (DNA): TGCAGTGCTCCAAGACAGGTGAACACTGAAGCTTTCTTT.